Listed here is a single T cell receptor (beta chain). The entry originates in a study of blood T cell repertoires in COVID-19. Overall study context: Samples came from the United States, Italy and Spain, spanning acute and convalescent COVID-19.

Germline V gene lookup returns CDR1 SGDLS and CDR2 YYNGEE. This CDR3 has 18 residues. V was clipped by 0 bases and J by 5 bases; unmatched bases: 12. Only in-frame clones appear in the TCRdb table, and some are missing; sequencing was by immunoSEQ multiplex PCR. The profile shows 70,000 or so clones, roughly 80% of them singletons. The sample comprised peripheral blood. The clonotype comes from a man aged 55 to 70 with acute or convalescent COVID-19. This chain links TRBV9 with TRBJ1-1; 11 bases fit TRBD1. In nucleotides, the CDR3 is TGTGCCAGCAGCGTAGATTTCTCGAGGACAGGGGGCAGGACTGAAGCTTTCTTT. Its translation is CASSVDFSRTGGRTEAFF.